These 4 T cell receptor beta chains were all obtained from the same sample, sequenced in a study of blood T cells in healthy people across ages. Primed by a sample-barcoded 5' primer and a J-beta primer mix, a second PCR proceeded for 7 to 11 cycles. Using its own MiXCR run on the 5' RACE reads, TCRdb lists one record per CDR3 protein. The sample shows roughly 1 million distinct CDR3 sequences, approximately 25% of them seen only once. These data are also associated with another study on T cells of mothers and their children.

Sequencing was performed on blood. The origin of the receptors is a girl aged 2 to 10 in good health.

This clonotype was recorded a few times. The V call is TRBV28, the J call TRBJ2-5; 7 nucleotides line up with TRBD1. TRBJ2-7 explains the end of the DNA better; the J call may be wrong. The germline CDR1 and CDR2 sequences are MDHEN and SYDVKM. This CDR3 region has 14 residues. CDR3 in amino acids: CASSEDRANYEQYF. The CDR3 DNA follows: TGTGCCAGCAGTGAAGACAGGGCTAACTACGAGCAGTACTTC.

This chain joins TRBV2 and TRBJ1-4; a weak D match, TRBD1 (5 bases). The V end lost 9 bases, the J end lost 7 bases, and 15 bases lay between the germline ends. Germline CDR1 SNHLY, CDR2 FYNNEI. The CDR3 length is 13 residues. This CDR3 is CASTTRGAEKLFF. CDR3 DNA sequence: TGTGCCAGTACTACGCGCGGGGCTGAAAAACTGTTTTTT.

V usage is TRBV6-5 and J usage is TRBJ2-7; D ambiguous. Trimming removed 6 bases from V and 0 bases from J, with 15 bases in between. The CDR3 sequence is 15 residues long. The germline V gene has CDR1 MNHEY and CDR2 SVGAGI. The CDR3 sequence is CASSSPERPSYEQYF. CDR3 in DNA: TGTGCCAGCAGCTCCCCGGAGAGGCCCTCCTACGAGCAGTACTTC.

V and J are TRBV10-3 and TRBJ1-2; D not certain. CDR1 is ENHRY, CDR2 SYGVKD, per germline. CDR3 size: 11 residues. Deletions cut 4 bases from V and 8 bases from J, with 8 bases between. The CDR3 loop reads CAISGSRGYTF. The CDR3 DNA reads TGTGCCATCAGTGGATCGAGGGGCTACACCTTC.